These T cell receptor beta chains were read from a single sample in a study of identifying expanded T cells in peripheral blood. Using immunoSEQ multiplex PCR, the repertoire was profiled, and TCRdb retains in-frame clones only, with some absent. The data show 85,000 to 100,000 clones, with about nine tenths seen just once and 4% to 4.5% held by the top ten. Sequenced material: blood. The source of these receptors is a person aged 18 to 70 in good health. Both conserved end residues are part of each CDR3. The D gene is left open where the match is weak. The size of a clone is reported for some rows only, either as once, few or many, or as a class for expanded clones.

cdr3_aa | cdr3_nt | j_call | v_call | clone_size | d_call
CAISVSTGWNTEAFF | TGTGCCATCAGTGTCTCGACAGGATGGAACACTGAAGCTTTCTTT | TRBJ1-1 | TRBV10-3 | NA | NA
CASSLGGGANTGELFF | TGTGCCAGCAGCTTAGGTGGAGGAGCCAACACCGGGGAGCTGTTTTTT | TRBJ2-2 | TRBV7-9 | once | NA
CASSWTGGTGELFF | TGTGCCAGCAGCTGGACAGGGGGCACCGGGGAGCTGTTTTTT | TRBJ2-2 | TRBV7-3 | NA | TRBD1
CASSLTGDNQPQHF | TGCGCCAGCAGCCTGACAGGGGACAATCAGCCCCAGCATTTT | TRBJ1-5 | TRBV5-1 | once | TRBD1
CASSQEEGGLGGNEQFF | TGCGCCAGCAGCCAAGAAGAGGGGGGCCTGGGGGGCAATGAGCAGTTCTTC | TRBJ2-1 | TRBV4-1 | NA | NA
CASSGRQGLGEKLFF | TGTGCCAGCAGCGGTAGACAGGGGCTTGGTGAAAAACTGTTTTTT | TRBJ1-4 | TRBV7-9 | NA | TRBD1
CASSVAVTGGYQQFF | TGTGCCAGCAGCGTAGCTGTGACAGGGGGCTACCAGCAGTTCTTC | TRBJ2-1 | TRBV9 | NA | TRBD1
CASSVGWANEKLFF | TGTGCCAGCAGCGTAGGGTGGGCTAATGAAAAACTGTTTTTT | TRBJ1-4 | TRBV9 | many | NA
CASSSFPGSYNSPLHF | TGTGCCAGCAGTTCTTTCCCGGGCTCGTATAATTCACCCCTCCACTTT | TRBJ1-6 | TRBV27 | NA | NA
CASSFSGTGGEKLFF | TGCGCCAGCAGCTTTTCCGGGACAGGGGGCGAAAAACTGTTTTTT | TRBJ1-4 | TRBV5-1 | NA | TRBD1
CASSILGQGADNEQFF | TGTGCCAGCAGCATCCTTGGACAGGGGGCGGACAATGAGCAGTTCTTC | TRBJ2-1 | TRBV5-6 | NA | TRBD1
CASTGQGADSSFGNIQYF | TGTGCCAGTACCGGACAGGGGGCCGACTCGTCGTTCGGAAACATTCAGTACTTC | TRBJ2-4 | TRBV19 | NA | TRBD1
CASSRQTSGSAGELFF | TGTGCCAGCAGCCGTCAGACTAGCGGGAGTGCCGGGGAGCTGTTTTTT | TRBJ2-2 | TRBV11-2 | NA | TRBD2
CASSLAPGQTLLEQFF | TGTGCCAGCAGCTTAGCCCCGGGACAGACCCTACTAGAGCAGTTCTTC | TRBJ2-1 | TRBV7-9 | NA | TRBD1
CASSFVLWGASSYNSPLHF | TGTGCCAGCAGCTTTGTTTTGTGGGGGGCAAGCTCCTATAATTCACCCCTCCACTTT | TRBJ1-6 | TRBV12-1 | NA | NA
CATSRETGNQPQHF | TGTGCCACCAGCAGGGAGACAGGAAATCAGCCCCAGCATTTT | TRBJ1-5 | TRBV15 | NA | NA
CASSFGEQMQAFF | TGTGCCAGCAGCTTTGGCGAACAGATGCAAGCTTTCTTT | TRBJ1-1 | TRBV7-9 | NA | NA
CASSQGAIGSRITFRNEQFF | TGCGCCAGCAGCCAAGGGGCGATAGGGTCCAGGATCACCTTCCGGAATGAGCAGTTCTTC | TRBJ2-1 | TRBV4-1 | NA | NA
CASSTSRTLGEQYF | TGTGCCAGCAGCACTAGTCGCACCCTTGGGGAGCAGTACTTC | TRBJ2-7 | TRBV5-4 | NA | NA
CASSPEASSYNSPLHF | TGTGCCAGCAGCCCAGAGGCGAGCTCCTATAATTCACCCCTCCACTTT | TRBJ1-6 | TRBV4-2 | once | NA
CASANVGKETQYF | TGCGCCAGCGCGAACGTTGGTAAGGAGACCCAGTACTTC | TRBJ2-5 | TRBV5-1 | NA | NA
CASSPQDTQYF | TGTGCCAGCTCACCTCAAGATACGCAGTATTTT | TRBJ2-3 | TRBV18 | NA | NA
CSVVPQGFYEQYF | TGCAGCGTTGTACCACAGGGGTTTTACGAGCAGTACTTC | TRBJ2-7 | TRBV29-1 | NA | TRBD1
CASSRTGSDGYTF | TGTGCCAGCAGCCGGACAGGGTCGGATGGCTACACCTTC | TRBJ1-2 | TRBV14 | NA | TRBD1
CASSLSTPTGDYEQYF | TGTGCCAGCAGTTTATCTACCCCCACAGGGGACTACGAGCAGTACTTC | TRBJ2-7 | TRBV28 | NA | TRBD1
CASSLAGTGELFF | TGTGCCAGCAGCCTAGCGGGCACCGGGGAGCTGTTTTTT | TRBJ2-2 | TRBV11-2 | NA | TRBD2
CAWSVEGEQFF | TGTGCCTGGAGTGTAGAGGGAGAGCAGTTCTTC | TRBJ2-1 | TRBV30 | NA | NA
CASSLGGGGFGANVLTF | TGTGCCAGCAGCTTAGGAGGGGGCGGGTTTGGGGCCAACGTCCTGACTTTC | TRBJ2-6 | TRBV11-3 | NA | TRBD1
CASSDLDGKNIQYF | TGTGCCAGCAGTGACCTGGACGGCAAAAACATTCAGTACTTC | TRBJ2-4 | TRBV2 | NA | NA
CAIARPGQGYNEQFF | TGTGCCATCGCGAGGCCGGGACAGGGATACAATGAGCAGTTCTTC | TRBJ2-1 | TRBV10-3 | NA | TRBD1
CASSPRTLWNTEAFF | TGTGCCAGCAGTCCCCGAACGCTTTGGAACACTGAAGCTTTCTTT | TRBJ1-1 | TRBV6-1 | NA | NA
CASSELGGREQYF | TGTGCCAGCAGTGAGTTGGGGGGGCGCGAGCAGTACTTC | TRBJ2-7 | TRBV6-1 | NA | NA
CASSLAPGTGPEKLFF | TGTGCCAGCAGCTTAGCTCCCGGGACAGGCCCTGAAAAACTGTTTTTT | TRBJ1-4 | TRBV7-9 | NA | TRBD1
CASSQESRETDTQYF | TGCGCCAGCAGCCAGGAAAGCCGGGAGACAGATACGCAGTATTTT | TRBJ2-3 | TRBV4-3 | NA | NA
CASISWGRSTEAFF | TGTGCCAGTATTTCGTGGGGCAGATCCACTGAAGCTTTCTTT | TRBJ1-1 | TRBV19 | once | NA
CASRPGLASSPWDTQYF | TGTGCCAGCAGACCGGGACTAGCGTCCTCCCCTTGGGATACGCAGTATTTT | TRBJ2-3 | TRBV5-8 | NA | TRBD2
CAWSVPRGSAMNTEAFF | TGTGCCTGGAGTGTACCTCGGGGATCGGCTATGAACACTGAAGCTTTCTTT | TRBJ1-1 | TRBV30 | NA | NA
CASSLPSIGIQYF | TGTGCCAGCAGCCTCCCTAGCATCGGCATTCAGTACTTC | TRBJ2-4 | TRBV7-9 | once | NA
CASSSVTGYEQYF | TGTGCCAGCAGCTCCGTGACAGGGTACGAGCAGTACTTC | TRBJ2-7 | TRBV7-2 | NA | TRBD1
CASTPGQGQNQPQHF | TGTGCCAGCACTCCGGGACAGGGTCAGAATCAGCCCCAGCATTTT | TRBJ1-5 | TRBV28 | NA | TRBD1
CASSPTGSLNEQFF | TGTGCCAGCAGTCCGACAGGGTCCCTCAATGAGCAGTTCTTC | TRBJ2-1 | TRBV5-8 | NA | TRBD1
CASSDGRAGNYGYTF | TGTGCCAGCAGTGACGGGAGGGCAGGGAACTATGGCTACACCTTC | TRBJ1-2 | TRBV25-1 | NA | NA
CASSYPTGRRNTGELFF | TGTGCCAGCAGCTACCCGACGGGCAGACGTAACACCGGGGAGCTGTTTTTT | TRBJ2-2 | TRBV28 | once | NA
CASSVGLAGDNEQFF | TGTGCCAGCAGCGTAGGGCTAGCGGGAGATAATGAGCAGTTCTTC | TRBJ2-1 | TRBV9 | NA | TRBD2
CASSLGTAFLFYGYTF | TGTGCCAGCAGCCTCGGGACGGCATTCCTATTCTATGGCTACACCTTC | TRBJ1-2 | TRBV7-9 | few | NA
CASSLDAGTVFGTQYF | TGCGCCAGCAGCTTGGATGCAGGGACCGTCTTTGGTACGCAGTATTTT | TRBJ2-3 | TRBV5-1 | NA | NA
CAWALDRISGNTIYF | TGTGCCTGGGCCTTGGACAGGATCTCTGGAAACACCATATATTTT | TRBJ1-3 | TRBV30 | few | TRBD1
CASSLDDGGGADTQYF | TGTGCCAGCAGCTTAGATGATGGCGGGGGGGCAGATACGCAGTATTTT | TRBJ2-3 | TRBV11-2 | NA | TRBD2
CASSLYGRGRSGANVLTF | TGTGCCAGCAGTTTATACGGCAGGGGGCGCTCTGGGGCCAACGTCCTGACTTTC | TRBJ2-6 | TRBV28 | NA | TRBD1
CASSPSRGAGNEQFF | TGTGCCAGCTCACCATCCCGGGGGGCTGGGAATGAGCAGTTCTTC | TRBJ2-1 | TRBV18 | NA | NA
CASRSDRGSGYTF | TGTGCCAGCAGGTCGGACAGGGGAAGTGGCTACACCTTC | TRBJ1-2 | TRBV28 | NA | TRBD1
CASSQGGGEHTDTQYF | TGTGCCAGCAGCCAAGGCGGAGGGGAGCACACAGATACGCAGTATTTT | TRBJ2-3 | TRBV4-2 | NA | NA
CASSAHTSGNTGELFF | TGTGCCAGCAGTGCTCACACTAGCGGGAACACCGGGGAGCTGTTTTTT | TRBJ2-2 | TRBV6-4 | NA | TRBD2